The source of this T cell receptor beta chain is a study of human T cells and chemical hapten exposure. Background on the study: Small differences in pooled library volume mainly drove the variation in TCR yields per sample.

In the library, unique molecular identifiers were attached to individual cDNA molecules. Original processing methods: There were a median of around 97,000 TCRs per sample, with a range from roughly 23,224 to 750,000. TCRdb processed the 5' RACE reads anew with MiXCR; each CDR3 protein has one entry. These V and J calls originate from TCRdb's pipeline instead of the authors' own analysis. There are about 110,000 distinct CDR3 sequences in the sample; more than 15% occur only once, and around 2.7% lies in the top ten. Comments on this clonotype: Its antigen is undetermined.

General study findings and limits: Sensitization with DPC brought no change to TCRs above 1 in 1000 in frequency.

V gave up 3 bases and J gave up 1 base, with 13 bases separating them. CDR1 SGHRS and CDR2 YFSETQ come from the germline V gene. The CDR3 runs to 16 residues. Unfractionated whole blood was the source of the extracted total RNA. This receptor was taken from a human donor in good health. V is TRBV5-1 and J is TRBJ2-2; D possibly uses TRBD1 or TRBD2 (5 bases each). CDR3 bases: TGCGCCAGCAGCTCTGGGACGCCCAGGAACACCGGGGAGCTGTTTTTT. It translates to CASSSGTPRNTGELFF.